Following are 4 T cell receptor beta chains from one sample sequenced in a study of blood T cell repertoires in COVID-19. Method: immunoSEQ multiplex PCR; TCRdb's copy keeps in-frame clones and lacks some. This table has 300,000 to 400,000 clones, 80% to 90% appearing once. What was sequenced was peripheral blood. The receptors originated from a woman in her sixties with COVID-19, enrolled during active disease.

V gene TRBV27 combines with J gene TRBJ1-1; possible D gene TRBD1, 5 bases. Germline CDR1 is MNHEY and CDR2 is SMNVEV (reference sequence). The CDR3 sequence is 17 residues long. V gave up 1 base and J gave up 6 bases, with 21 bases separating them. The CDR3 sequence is CASSLYWGKRVEAEAFF. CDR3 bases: TGTGCCAGCAGTTTATATTGGGGCAAAAGGGTAGAGGCTGAAGCTTTCTTT.

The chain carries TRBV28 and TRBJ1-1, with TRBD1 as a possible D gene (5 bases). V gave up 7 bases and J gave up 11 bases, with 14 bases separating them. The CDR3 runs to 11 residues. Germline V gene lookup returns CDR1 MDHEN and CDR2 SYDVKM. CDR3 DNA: TGTGCCAGCAAAGTCTGGGGCTGGGCTTTCTTT. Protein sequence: CASKVWGWAFF.

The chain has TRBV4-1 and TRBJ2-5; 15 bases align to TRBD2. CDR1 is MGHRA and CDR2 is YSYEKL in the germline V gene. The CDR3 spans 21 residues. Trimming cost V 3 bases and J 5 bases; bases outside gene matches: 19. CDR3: CASSQARGTSGGPRPMETQYF. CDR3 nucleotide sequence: TGCGCCAGCAGCCAGGCCCGAGGGACTAGCGGGGGGCCTAGGCCCATGGAGACCCAGTACTTC.

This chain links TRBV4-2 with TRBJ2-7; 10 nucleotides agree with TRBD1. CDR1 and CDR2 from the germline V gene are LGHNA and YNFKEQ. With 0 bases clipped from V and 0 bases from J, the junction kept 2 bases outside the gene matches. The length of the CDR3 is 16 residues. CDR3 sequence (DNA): TGTGCCAGCAGCCAAGAGGGACAGGGGTCCTCCTACGAGCAGTACTTC. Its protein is CASSQEGQGSSYEQYF.